These 20 T cell receptor beta chains originate from one sample sequenced in a study of blood T cell repertoires in COVID-19. The protocol was immunoSEQ multiplex PCR, while the TCRdb copy is restricted to in-frame clones and leaves out a portion. The data show 290,000 or so clones, around nine tenths seen once. The sample consisted of PBMCs or T cells enriched from blood (not recorded which). Source of these receptors: a woman aged 18-29 years who had recovered from COVID-19.

The chain joins TRBV9 to TRBJ1-6, with D unresolved. Germline loops: CDR1 SGDLS, CDR2 YYNGEE. With 3 bases removed from V and 6 bases from J, the gap between germline ends came to 13 bases. There are 15 residues in the CDR3. CDR3 region: CASSESSGFNSPLHF. CDR3 coding DNA: TGTGCCAGCAGCGAATCTTCAGGTTTTAATTCACCCCTCCACTTT. Complete variable domain (other parts from reference TRBV9 and TRBJ1-6): DSGVTQTPKHLITATGQRVTLRCSPRSGDLSVYWYQQSLDQGLQFLIQYYNGEERAKGNILERFSAQQFPDLHSELNLSSLELGDSALYFCASSESSGFNSPLHFGNGTRLTVT.

The chain joins TRBV28 to TRBJ2-7, with D maybe TRBD2 (5 bases). The CDR3 length is 13 residues. Per germline, CDR1 MDHEN and CDR2 SYDVKM. V dropped 8 bases and J dropped 2 bases, with 13 bases sitting between them. The CDR3 sequence: CASGETFPYEQYF. CDR3 DNA sequence: TGTGCCAGCGGGGAGACATTTCCCTACGAGCAGTACTTC.

This chain connects TRBV28 to TRBJ2-5; 7 nucleotides line up with TRBD2. Germline loops: CDR1 MDHEN, CDR2 SYDVKM. The CDR3 runs 16 residues. With V trimmed by 1 base and J by 5 bases, 10 bases remained unmatched. The CDR3 nucleotides read TGTGCCAGCAGTTTATCCGGCGGGAGAGGAGCGGAGACCCAGTACTTC. Its protein product is CASSLSGGRGAETQYF.

This chain connects TRBV27 to TRBJ1-5; a weak D match, TRBD1 (6 bases). Germline-derived CDR1 and CDR2 are MNHEY and SMNVEV (reference sequence). The CDR3 is 14 residues long. V gave up 7 bases and J gave up 3 bases, with 13 bases separating them. For the CDR3, the DNA is TGTGCCAGCAAACTAACAGGGAACAATCAGCCCCAGCATTTT. It yields the protein CASKLTGNNQPQHF.

This clone was detected a few times. V and J are TRBV19 and TRBJ2-5; weak D call: TRBD2 (5 bases). Germline values: CDR1 LNHDA, CDR2 SQIVND (reference sequence). The CDR3 sequence is 15 residues long. Trimming stripped 10 bases from V and 2 bases from J, with 20 bases between. CDR3 coding DNA: TGTGCCACCCTCGCCTCCTCGGGGTCGCAAGAGACCCAGTACTTC. Translated: CATLASSGSQETQYF.

The gene calls are TRBV19 and TRBJ2-5, with D uncertain. Germline loops: CDR1 LNHDA, CDR2 SQIVND (reference sequence). The CDR3 is 12 amino acids. V was clipped by 3 bases and J by 1 base, with 3 bases between them. As DNA, the CDR3 is TGTGCCAGTAGTATGCGCCAAGAGACCCAGTACTTC. It translates to CASSMRQETQYF. Combining the CDR3 with reference TRBV19 and TRBJ2-5 gives the whole variable domain DGGITQSPKYLFRKEGQNVTLSCEQNLNHDAMYWYRQDPGQGLRLIYYSQIVNDFQKGDIAEGYSVSREKKESFPLTVTSAQKNPTAFYLCASSMRQETQYFGPGTRLLVL.

The gene calls are TRBV2 and TRBJ1-6; TRBD1 matches at 10 bases. Per germline, CDR1 SNHLY and CDR2 FYNNEI. The trim removed 6 bases at V and 3 bases at J, leaving 5 bases unmatched. The CDR3 has 16 amino acids. The CDR3: CASRSRTGGYNSPLHF. The CDR3 nucleotides are TGTGCCAGCAGATCCCGGACAGGGGGCTATAATTCACCCCTCCACTTT.

The rearrangement uses TRBV5-1 and TRBJ1-3; weak D call: TRBD1 (6 bases). Germline V lookup: CDR1 SGHRS, CDR2 YFSETQ. Deletions cut 1 base from V and 0 bases from J, with 8 bases between. CDR3 length: 15 amino acids. CDR3 coding DNA: TGCGCCAGCAGCTTGAACAGGGACTCTGGAAACACCATATATTTT. Amino acids: CASSLNRDSGNTIYF.

The V gene is TRBV11-2, the J gene TRBJ1-2, with D possibly matching TRBD1 (6 bases). The V gene's germline CDR1 is SGHAT and CDR2 FQNNGV. The CDR3 contains 18 residues. Trimming took off 6 bases at V and 2 bases at J, with 25 bases between the two ends. The CDR3 DNA follows: TGTGCCAGCAGTCCCCACATCTTCCAAGGGGGTACAAACTATGGCTACACCTTC. This codes for CASSPHIFQGGTNYGYTF. The full variable domain, with the rest looked up from reference TRBV11-2 and TRBJ1-2, is EAGVAQSPRYKIIEKRQSVAFWCNPISGHATLYWYQQILGQGPKLLIQFQNNGVVDDSQLPKDRFSAERLKGVDSTLKIQPAKLEDSAVYLCASSPHIFQGGTNYGYTFGSGTRLTVV.

This chain uses TRBV7-8 with TRBJ1-5; 12 nucleotides align to TRBD1. The CDR3 sequence is 15 residues long. The ends lost 6 bases at V and 7 bases at J; junction bases unmatched: 7. The germline CDR1 and CDR2 sequences are SGHVS and FQNEAQ. The CDR3 bases are TGTGCCAGCAGGTCTGGGACAGGGGGCGGGCAGCCCCAGCATTTT. Translating it yields CASRSGTGGGQPQHF.

The gene calls are TRBV6-6 and TRBJ2-7; 9 nucleotides align to TRBD1. The CDR3 covers 16 residues. Germline V CDR1 and CDR2: MNHNY, SVGAGI (reference sequence). V was pared by 5 bases and J by 0 bases, with 8 bases of the junction left unmatched. CDR3 region: CASSQLLGQGSYEQYF. CDR3 bases: TGTGCCAGCAGTCAACTTTTGGGACAGGGCTCCTACGAGCAGTACTTC.

This clone has only a few counts. The chain employs TRBV5-1 and TRBJ2-3, with 8 bases that match TRBD2. J gave up 5 bases and V 2 bases, and 13 bases lay outside the gene matches. This CDR3 comprises 17 residues. The germline V gene has CDR1 SGHRS and CDR2 YFSETQ. The CDR3 loop is CASSLREGSMKGDTQYF. In DNA, the CDR3 is TGCGCCAGCAGCTTACGGGAGGGGTCTATGAAGGGAGATACGCAGTATTTT.

This clone was recorded only once. The chain joins TRBV3-1 (or the pseudogene TRBV3-2) to TRBJ1-2, with D possibly being TRBD1 (6 bases). The germline gives CDR1 LGHDT, CDR2 YNNKEL (reference sequence). V lost 3 bases and J 8 bases, leaving 19 bases between the germline ends. CDR3 size: 15 residues. CDR3 coding DNA: TGTGCCAGCAGCCAGGAAGACAGGAGGCTTGTAGGCTACACCTTC. Encoded protein: CASSQEDRRLVGYTF.

The J gene is TRBJ1-1, the V gene TRBV12-5; 7 bases are a match to TRBD1. The CDR3 has 13 residues. V lost 5 bases, J lost 5 bases, and 5 bases stayed unmatched. CDR1 and CDR2 from the germline V gene are LGHNT and FRNRAP. The CDR3 DNA reads TGTGCTAGTGGTGTAGGGGGCCTGACTGAAGCTTTCTTT. Its translation: CASGVGGLTEAFF.

V is TRBV7-9 and J is TRBJ1-4; D unresolved. The CDR3 runs 15 residues. V was clipped by 3 bases and J by 2 bases, with 10 bases between them. Germline CDR1 is SEHNR and CDR2 is FQNEAQ (reference sequence). Here the CDR3 DNA reads TGTGCCAGCAGCTTCGGCGGGGAGACTAATGAAAAACTGTTTTTT. Its protein is CASSFGGETNEKLFF.

This chain links TRBV19 with TRBJ1-5; TRBD1 aligns across 8 bases. The V gene end was trimmed by 2 bases and the J gene end by 4 bases; junction bases not matched to a gene: 7. The germline CDR1 and CDR2 sequences are LNHDA and SQIVND (reference sequence). There are 16 residues in the CDR3. The CDR3 here is CASSISTGEGNQPQHF. The CDR3 nucleotides are TGTGCCAGTAGTATATCGACAGGGGAAGGGAATCAGCCCCAGCATTTT.

This chain links TRBV18 with TRBJ2-3; D is unclear. Trimming cost V 2 bases and J 1 base, with 10 bases left between them. Germline V gene sequence: CDR1 KGHSH, CDR2 LQKENI. CDR3 size: 15 residues. For the CDR3, the DNA is TGTGCCAGCTCACCAACGATGGAGTGCACAGATACGCAGTATTTT. This gives the protein CASSPTMECTDTQYF.

The rearrangement links TRBV5-1 to TRBJ2-5; TRBD2 matches 7 bases. The germline V gene has CDR1 SGHRS and CDR2 YFSETQ. The ends lost 7 bases at V and 0 bases at J; junction bases unmatched: 0. The CDR3 runs 12 residues. The CDR3 reads CASGLDQETQYF. CDR3 in DNA: TGCGCCAGCGGACTAGACCAAGAGACCCAGTACTTC. The variable domain in full, completed from reference TRBV5-1 and TRBJ2-5, reads KAGVTQTPRYLIKTRGQQVTLSCSPISGHRSVSWYQQTPGQGLQFLFEYFSETQRNKGNFPGRFSGRQFSNSRSEMNVSTLELGDSALYLCASGLDQETQYFGPGTRLLVL.

The chain has TRBV9 and TRBJ2-1; a weak D match, TRBD2 (6 bases). Germline-derived CDR1 and CDR2 are SGDLS and YYNGEE. The V end was cut by 3 bases, the J end by 8 bases, with 12 bases between. CDR3 length: 13 amino acids. The CDR3 sequence: CASSAGSWDEQFF. Written as DNA, the CDR3 is TGTGCCAGCAGCGCCGGGAGTTGGGATGAGCAGTTCTTC.

V and J are TRBV15 and TRBJ1-2, with 10 bases that match TRBD1. Trimming at V came to 0 bases and at J to 3 bases, leaving 19 bases not matched to a gene. The CDR3 has 21 residues. The V gene's germline CDR1 is LNHNV and CDR2 YYDKDF (reference sequence). CDR3 loop: CATSRDLVDYARQGADYGYTF. In nucleotides, the CDR3 is TGTGCCACCAGCAGAGATCTCGTGGATTACGCCCGACAGGGGGCGGACTATGGCTACACCTTC.